This entry lists 25 T cell receptor beta chains sequenced from one sample in a study of lung T cells in sarcoidosis with Löfgren's syndrome. TCRdb passed the reads through MiXCR, listing each CDR3 protein once. The table includes around 60,000 distinct CDR3 sequences, 21% detected once. Sequenced: CD4+ T cells from PBMCs. The receptor set was obtained from a human donor with sarcoidosis (Löfgren's syndrome or another form), or a control subject (not recorded which).

The V and J genes are TRBV19 and TRBJ1-5; TRBD1 might be the D (6 bases). V lost 3 bases and J lost 5, with 14 bases in between. Germline V gene data show CDR1 as LNHDA and CDR2 as SQIVND (reference sequence). This CDR3 has 15 residues. DNA for the CDR3: TGTGCCAGTAGTATCGGAGGGGGGCGCGATCAGCCCCAGCATTTT. Its translation: CASSIGGGRDQPQHF.

As for this clonotype: A much larger clone sits a single nucleotide away, making a read error possible. V usage is TRBV7-2 and J usage is TRBJ1-1; TRBD1 aligns across 8 bases. Unmatched junction bases numbered 17, after V lost 5 bases and J lost 6 bases. CDR1 and CDR2 from the germline V gene are SGHTA and FQGNSA. The CDR3 has 17 residues. The CDR3 loop reads CASSPVDRGLRYAEAFF. CDR3 coding DNA: TGTGCCAGCAGCCCTGTCGACAGGGGACTTCGCTACGCTGAAGCTTTCTTT.

Turning to this clonotype: An end of the junction does not agree with germline; a read error may underlie this. The gene calls are TRBV11-2 and TRBJ2-5, with TRBD1 matching over 7 bases. The CDR3 has 15 residues. Per the germline V gene, CDR1 is SGHAT and CDR2 is FQNNGV. CDR3 amino acids: CASSLTSGTAEAQYF. CDR3 coding DNA: TGTGCCAGCAGCTTAACCTCCGGGACAGCAGAGGCCCAGTACTTC.

At least ten counts were recorded for this clonotype. The rearrangement links TRBV12-3 or TRBV12-4 to TRBJ2-3; D uncertain. CDR3 length: 13 residues. V gave up 3 bases and J gave up 1 base, with 5 bases separating them. The CDR3 region is CASSFRGTDTQYF. In nucleotides, the CDR3 is TGTGCCAGCAGTTTTAGGGGCACAGATACGCAGTATTTT.

This clonotype was seen ten or more times. This chain connects TRBV28 to TRBJ2-7, with no clear D. Trimming left V 5 bases short and J 4 bases short, with 9 bases between. Germline V CDR1 and CDR2: MDHEN, SYDVKM. The CDR3 runs to 12 residues. CDR3 nucleotide sequence: TGTGCCAGCAGTCTCCAGACGTACGAGCAGTACTTC. It encodes CASSLQTYEQYF.

The sample holds many counts of this clonotype. The gene calls are TRBV6-2 or TRBV6-3 and TRBJ2-1; 9 nucleotides align to TRBD1. The germline CDR1 and CDR2 sequences are MNHEY and SVGEGT. The CDR3 contains 13 residues. The trim removed 5 bases at V and 9 bases at J, leaving 5 bases unmatched. The CDR3 DNA follows: TGTGCCAGCAGTCGACAGGGGGAGGGTGAGCAGTTCTTC. It encodes CASSRQGEGEQFF.

This clonotype was detected ten times or more. J is TRBJ1-3 and V is TRBV28; perhaps TRBD1 as D (6 bases). V dropped 7 bases and J dropped 0 bases, with 16 bases sitting between them. The CDR3 totals 16 residues. Germline values: CDR1 MDHEN, CDR2 SYDVKM. The DNA of the CDR3 is TGTGCCAGCAATAAACAGGGTTGGACCTCTGGAAACACCATATATTTT. Its translation: CASNKQGWTSGNTIYF.

The chain carries TRBV2 and TRBJ2-5; TRBD1 aligns across 7 bases. This CDR3 has 15 residues. The junction had 12 bases not matched to a gene; V was cut back by 8 bases and J by 3 bases. The germline V gene has CDR1 SNHLY and CDR2 FYNNEI. This CDR3 reads CASSITGTEKETQYF. DNA of the CDR3: TGTGCCAGCTCCATAACCGGGACAGAGAAAGAGACCCAGTACTTC.

There are a few counts of this clonotype. CDR3 residues: CSLKWGVNEQFF. The CDR3 region has the DNA TGCAGCTTGAAGTGGGGGGTCAATGAGCAGTTCTTC. The J gene is TRBJ2-1, the V gene TRBV29-1; D is perhaps TRBD2 (6 bases). V dropped 8 bases and J dropped 6 bases, with 14 bases sitting between them. The germline gives CDR1 SQVTM, CDR2 ANQGSEA. The CDR3 runs 12 residues.

The sample holds many counts of this clonotype. The J gene is TRBJ2-1, the V gene TRBV20-1, with 12 bases identical to TRBD2. This CDR3 region has 15 residues. CDR1 is DFQATT, CDR2 SNEGSKA, per germline (reference sequence). With V trimmed by 6 bases and J by 8 bases, 11 bases remained unmatched. The CDR3 nucleotides are TGCAGTGCCCTTTCCCTCCTAGCGGGAGGGGATGAGCAGTTCTTC. Its protein product is CSALSLLAGGDEQFF.

Turning to this clonotype: This may come from a read error, since a much larger clone is one base off. DNA of the CDR3: TGTGCCAGCAGACGAACAGGGGGTGAACACCAGCCCCAGCATTTT. Translating it yields CASRRTGGEHQPQHF. The rearrangement joins TRBV28 to TRBJ1-5; 8 bases map to TRBD1. The CDR3 has 15 residues. Germline V gene sequence: CDR1 MDHEN, CDR2 SYDVKM. V lost 6 bases, J lost 7 bases, and 11 bases stayed unmatched.

This clonotype was detected ten times or more. This chain links TRBV20-1 with TRBJ1-1, with D possibly TRBD1 on 5 matching bases. CDR1 and CDR2 from the germline V gene are DFQATT and SNEGSKA (reference sequence). The CDR3 is made up of 12 amino acids. This chain's CDR3 is CRAEGWGTEAFF. The DNA of the CDR3 is TGCAGGGCTGAGGGGTGGGGGACTGAAGCTTTCTTT.

This clonotype was counted ten times or more. V is TRBV19 and J is TRBJ2-1, with a tentative D call TRBD1 (7 bases). The CDR3 is 17 amino acids. V was cut by 4 bases and J by 0 bases, with 16 bases left in between. Per the germline V gene, CDR1 is LNHDA and CDR2 is SQIVND (reference sequence). CDR3 DNA sequence: TGTGCCAGTAGTAAATCAGGGGGGCCTAGCTCCTACAATGAGCAGTTCTTC. Protein: CASSKSGGPSSYNEQFF.

Turning to this clonotype: One junction end disagrees with the germline gene, perhaps due to a read error. This sequence joins TRBV5-1 and TRBJ2-1; unclear D gene. This CDR3 contains 11 residues. Germline V gene lookup returns CDR1 SGHRS and CDR2 YFSETQ. The CDR3 region has the DNA TGCGCCAGCAGCTTAAACAATGAGCAGCTCTTC. Translation: CASSLNNEQLF.

The chain combines TRBV5-1 with TRBJ1-6; D is uncertain. V was pared by 0 bases and J by 6 bases, with 7 bases between. The length of the CDR3 is 14 residues. The V gene's germline CDR1 is SGHRS and CDR2 YFSETQ. The CDR3 DNA reads TGCGCCAGCAGCTTGGGCGGAACTAATTCACCCCTCCACTTT. It codes for CASSLGGTNSPLHF.

A note on this clonotype: The CDR3 end shows no conserved phenylalanine or tryptophan, and so a read error is likely. V usage is TRBV2 and J usage is TRBJ1-1; D might be TRBD1 (6 bases). Germline V lookup: CDR1 SNHLY, CDR2 FYNNEI. The CDR3 runs to 14 residues. Trimming took 5 bases from V and 4 from J, leaving 14 bases between them. The CDR3 reads CASSKTGEVTEAFL. The CDR3 coding sequence is TGTGCCAGCAGTAAGACAGGTGAGGTCACTGAAGCTTTCCTT.

There are many counts of this clonotype. The V and J genes are TRBV28 and TRBJ2-1; D gene ambiguous. V was shortened by 4 bases and J by 6 bases, with 7 bases between the two germline ends. Germline V gives CDR1 MDHEN, CDR2 SYDVKM. The CDR3 length is 12 residues. The CDR3 region is CASSSRRNEQFF. The CDR3 DNA reads TGTGCCAGCAGTTCCCGTCGCAATGAGCAGTTCTTC.

Note on this clonotype: A much larger clonotype is one base distant, so this may be a read error. The chain combines TRBV28 with TRBJ1-4; D remains ambiguous. The length of the CDR3 is 14 residues. Germline CDR1 is MDHEN and CDR2 is SYDVKM. CDR3 nucleotides: TGTGCCAGCAGTTTATGGGGATTTAGCGAAAAACCGTTTTTT. Amino acids: CASSLWGFSEKPFF. Full variable domain (missing parts from reference TRBV28 and TRBJ1-4): DVKVTQSSRYLVKRTGEKVFLECVQDMDHENMFWYRQDPGLGLRLIYFSYDVKMKEKGDIPEGYSVSREKKERFSLILESASTNQTSMYLCASSLWGFSEKPFFGSGTQLSVL.

This clonotype has at least ten counts. The rearrangement uses TRBV28 and TRBJ2-5, with 8 bases fitting TRBD1. V was pared by 4 bases and J by 4 bases, with 8 bases of the junction left unmatched. This CDR3 is 15 amino acids long. CDR1 and CDR2 (germline): MDHEN, SYDVKM. CDR3 in DNA: TGTGCCAGCAGTTCAGCGGACAGGGACTTAGAGACCCAGTACTTC. This translates into CASSSADRDLETQYF. Together with reference TRBV28 and TRBJ2-5, the CDR3 gives the full variable domain: DVKVTQSSRYLVKRTGEKVFLECVQDMDHENMFWYRQDPGLGLRLIYFSYDVKMKEKGDIPEGYSVSREKKERFSLILESASTNQTSMYLCASSSADRDLETQYFGPGTRLLVL.

The sample holds many counts of this clonotype. The J gene is TRBJ2-7, the V gene TRBV15, with D possibly TRBD1 on 7 matching bases. V gave up 5 bases and J gave up 3 bases, with 17 bases separating them. Germline values: CDR1 LNHNV, CDR2 YYDKDF (reference sequence). CDR3 length: 15 residues. The DNA for the CDR3 is TGTGCCACCAGCCTACGACAGGGAGGCCTCTACGAGCAGTACTTC. Protein sequence: CATSLRQGGLYEQYF.

V is TRBV11-2 and J is TRBJ2-7, with D possibly matching TRBD2 (5 bases). The CDR3 loop spans 12 amino acids. V lost 2 bases to trimming and J lost 6 bases, with 8 bases between them. Germline V gives CDR1 SGHAT, CDR2 FQNNGV. In nucleotides, the CDR3 is TGTGCCAGCAGCTTATCAGGAGGCGAGCAGTACTTC. Translated: CASSLSGGEQYF.

The rearrangement joins TRBV29-1 to TRBJ1-2; 7 bases are a match to TRBD1. The CDR3 sequence is 13 residues long. The junction had 6 bases not matched to a gene; V was cut back by 2 bases and J by 6 bases. Germline lookup yields CDR1 SQVTM and CDR2 ANQGSEA. The CDR3 protein is CSVESDRDNGYTF. CDR3 bases: TGCAGCGTTGAAAGCGACAGGGATAATGGCTACACCTTC. Combining the CDR3 with reference TRBV29-1 and TRBJ1-2 gives the whole variable domain SAVISQKPSRDICQRGTSLTIQCQVDSQVTMMFWYRQQPGQSLTLIATANQGSEATYESGFVIDKFPISRPNLTFSTLTVSNMSPEDSSIYLCSVESDRDNGYTFGSGTRLTVV.

This clonotype was detected many times. V usage is TRBV12-3 or TRBV12-4 and J usage is TRBJ1-4; a possible D gene is TRBD1 (6 bases). This CDR3 has 15 residues. Trimming stripped 5 bases from V and 7 bases from J, with 17 bases between. CDR3 nucleotide sequence: TGTGCCAGCAGTCATAGGGGGGAGAGAGGTGAAAAACTGTTTTTT. It translates to CASSHRGERGEKLFF.

This clonotype was counted ten times or more. The chain links TRBV7-2 to TRBJ2-7; 10 bases map to TRBD1. This CDR3 is 13 amino acids long. Trimming at V came to 4 bases and at J to 3 bases, leaving 0 bases not matched to a gene. CDR1 and CDR2 (germline): SGHTA, FQGNSA. This chain's CDR3 is CASSWTGGYEQYV. The CDR3 DNA sequence: TGTGCCAGCAGCTGGACAGGGGGCTACGAGCAGTACGTC.

As for this clonotype: A read error may be the cause here, since a much bigger clone is one base away. The chain is built from TRBV7-6 and TRBJ2-1; D possibly matches TRBD1 or TRBD2 (6 bases each). Trimming left V 5 bases short and J 0 bases short, with 23 bases between. The germline CDR1 and CDR2 sequences are SGHVS and FNYEAQ. The CDR3 loop spans 19 amino acids. CDR3 DNA: TGTGCCAGCAGCCCCCAAATAGGTGTAGGGGGGAGCTCCTACAATGAGCAGTTCTTC. Translation gives CASSPQIGVGGSSYNEQFF.